This entry lists 16 T cell receptor beta chains sequenced from one sample in a study of cytomegalovirus exposure and HLA in healthy donors. PCR primers comprised 60 Vbeta and 13 Jbeta primers. Using immunoSEQ multiplex PCR, the repertoire was profiled, and TCRdb retains in-frame clones only, with some absent. This sample has roughly 150,000 clones, with 65% to 85% found just once. The sample comprised PBMCs. The receptor source for this set is a woman between 45 and 65 years old in good health and CMV-seropositive.

The gene calls are TRBV6-4 and TRBJ2-5; a weak D match, TRBD2 (6 bases). CDR1 is MRHNA and CDR2 is SNTAGT in the germline V gene. This CDR3 spans 17 amino acids. V was pared by 2 bases and J by 0 bases, with 16 bases between. CDR3 amino acids: CASSDPIGTRDQETQYF. The CDR3 DNA follows: TGTGCCAGCAGTGACCCGATCGGGACTCGCGACCAAGAGACCCAGTACTTC.

V gene TRBV5-1 combines with J gene TRBJ1-1; D not resolved. Germline CDR1 and CDR2: SGHRS and YFSETQ. There are 14 residues in the CDR3. V was cut by 0 bases and J by 2 bases, with 8 bases left in between. CDR3 nucleotides: TGCGCCAGCAGCTTGGTTACAAGTAACACTGAAGCTTTCTTT. Translation: CASSLVTSNTEAFF. Combining the CDR3 with reference TRBV5-1 and TRBJ1-1 gives the whole variable domain KAGVTQTPRYLIKTRGQQVTLSCSPISGHRSVSWYQQTPGQGLQFLFEYFSETQRNKGNFPGRFSGRQFSNSRSEMNVSTLELGDSALYLCASSLVTSNTEAFFGQGTRLTVV.

A single count supports this clone. This chain uses TRBV7-9 with TRBJ1-1, with 7 nucleotides matching TRBD1. Trimming removed 5 bases from V and 6 bases from J; junction bases left unmatched: 12. Germline V gene data show CDR1 as SEHNR and CDR2 as FQNEAQ (reference sequence). CDR3 length: 15 amino acids. This CDR3 reads CASSPLTGMGAEAFF. CDR3 DNA: TGTGCCAGCAGCCCTCTGACAGGGATGGGCGCTGAAGCTTTCTTT.

Concerning this clone itself: Other DNA variants within this sample encode the same CDR3. J is TRBJ2-1 and V is TRBV5-1; TRBD1 is a possible D gene (5 bases). CDR3 size: 15 residues. In germline, CDR1 is SGHRS, CDR2 YFSETQ. V was trimmed by 4 bases and J by 0 bases, leaving 11 bases between them. The CDR3 sequence: CASSPTDSSYNEQFF. Here the CDR3 DNA reads TGCGCCAGCAGCCCAACCGACAGCTCCTACAATGAGCAGTTCTTC.

The J gene is TRBJ2-7, the V gene TRBV4-1; D is possibly TRBD1 (7 bases). The CDR3 consists of 15 residues. V lost 0 bases and J 4 bases, leaving 13 bases between the germline ends. The germline CDR1 and CDR2 sequences are MGHRA and YSYEKL. The CDR3 reads CASSQEPGGSYEQYF. The CDR3 bases are TGCGCCAGCAGCCAAGAGCCAGGGGGGAGTTACGAGCAGTACTTC.

CDR3 in amino acids: CASSRETRDTQYF. For the CDR3, the DNA is TGTGCCAGCAGCCGCGAAACCAGGGATACGCAGTATTTT. This chain joins TRBV7-2 and TRBJ2-3; D is unresolved. Deletions cut 5 bases from V and 6 bases from J, with 12 bases between. Germline CDR1 reads SGHTA; CDR2 reads FQGNSA. The CDR3 extends over 13 amino acids.

This chain uses TRBV4-1 with TRBJ2-3; the match to TRBD2 covers 7 bases. V shed 6 bases, J shed 4 bases, and the junction held 7 bases outside the gene matches. The germline CDR1 and CDR2 sequences are MGHRA and YSYEKL. The CDR3 is 14 residues long. This chain's CDR3 is CASRERTRSDTQYF. CDR3 nucleotide sequence: TGCGCCAGCAGGGAACGGACTAGATCAGATACGCAGTATTTT.

Regarding this clone: One junction end disagrees with the germline gene, perhaps due to a read error. The chain links TRBV2 to TRBJ2-5, with D maybe TRBD2 (5 bases). Germline CDR1 is SNHLY and CDR2 is FYNNEI. The CDR3 has 12 residues. The CDR3 spells CASSEARRTQDF. CDR3 sequence (DNA): TGTGCCAGCAGTGAAGCGCGACGGACTCAGGACTTC.

The CDR3: CASSESLAAPYEQYF. The CDR3 DNA follows: TGTGCCAGCAGTGAAAGTCTAGCGGCCCCCTACGAGCAGTACTTC. The chain uses TRBV2 and TRBJ2-7; 7 bases line up with TRBD2. Germline values: CDR1 SNHLY, CDR2 FYNNEI. The CDR3 is made up of 15 amino acids. V lost 2 bases to trimming and J lost 2 bases; unmatched junction nucleotides: 6.

The rearrangement joins TRBV30 to TRBJ1-2; D not certain. The CDR3 length is 12 residues. The ends were cut back, 7 bases at V and 4 bases at J, with 13 bases in the middle. Germline V CDR1 and CDR2: GTSNPN, SVGIG (reference sequence). The CDR3 DNA is TGTGCCTCGGAGGGCGGGTCCTATGGCTACACCTTC. Translation gives CASEGGSYGYTF.

The V call is TRBV6-1, the J call TRBJ2-1; 8 bases line up with TRBD2. The CDR3 totals 15 residues. V was pared by 3 bases and J by 9 bases, with 10 bases of the junction left unmatched. Per germline, CDR1 MNHNS and CDR2 SASEGT. This CDR3 reads CASSDPGLESGEQFF. The CDR3 coding sequence is TGTGCCAGCAGTGATCCGGGACTAGAGAGTGGTGAGCAGTTCTTC.

The genes are TRBV4-1 and TRBJ2-7; D gene uncertain. Germline CDR1 and CDR2: MGHRA and YSYEKL. V was clipped by 0 bases and J by 3 bases, with 6 bases between them. The CDR3 totals 13 residues. The CDR3 spells CASSQDRVYEQYF. The DNA of the CDR3 is TGCGCCAGCAGCCAAGATCGCGTCTACGAGCAGTACTTC.

This rearrangement joins TRBV13 to TRBJ2-7, with D possibly being TRBD2 (5 bases). Germline CDR1 is PRHDT and CDR2 is FYEKMQ (reference sequence). This CDR3 contains 13 residues. Between the trimmed V and J ends, which lost 0 bases and 3 bases, there was a span of 6 bases. The CDR3 DNA follows: TGTGCCAGCAGCTTAGGCCGGGACTACGAGCAGTACTTC. It codes for CASSLGRDYEQYF. The entire variable domain, with the rest obtained from reference TRBV13 and TRBJ2-7, is as follows: AAGVIQSPRHLIKEKRETATLKCYPIPRHDTVYWYQQGPGQDPQFLISFYEKMQSDKGSIPDRFSAQQFSDYHSELNMSSLELGDSALYFCASSLGRDYEQYFGPGTRLTVT.

This clone has only one observation. The J gene is TRBJ1-3, the V gene TRBV11-2, with D possibly TRBD1 on 6 matching bases. This CDR3 has 14 amino acids. Trimming removed 5 bases from V and 3 bases from J, with 11 bases in between. Per germline, CDR1 SGHAT and CDR2 FQNNGV. The CDR3 sequence: CASSQGTYGNTIYF. The CDR3 nucleotides are TGTGCCAGCAGCCAGGGGACGTATGGAAACACCATATATTTT.

The chain has TRBV27 and TRBJ2-2, with 12 bases that match TRBD2. The CDR3 has 17 amino acids. After removal of 5 bases from V and 6 bases from J, the junction contained 10 bases not matched to a gene. Germline CDR1 MNHEY, CDR2 SMNVEV (reference sequence). The CDR3: CASSASSGGAWAGELFF. DNA of the CDR3: TGTGCCAGCAGTGCCTCTAGCGGGGGGGCTTGGGCCGGGGAGCTGTTTTTT.

The chain uses TRBV6-5 and TRBJ2-5, with no clear D. The CDR3 spans 15 residues. Germline V gives CDR1 MNHEY, CDR2 SVGAGI. V lost 0 bases and J lost 2, with 10 bases in between. The CDR3 region is CASSYSIAQQETQYF. In nucleotides, the CDR3 is TGTGCCAGCAGTTACTCGATCGCACAACAAGAGACCCAGTACTTC.